Listed here are 9 T cell receptor beta chains from one sample, sequenced in a study of beta chain features in type 1 diabetes. For these receptors, no antigen is known. General study results and limits: Shortening that was moderate but significant affected the TCRB CDR3s of Type 1 diabetes patients in all four CD4+ subsets.

All of the isolated RNA was reverse transcribed, so expressed TCRB transcripts were sequenced. Some clones are missing from TCRdb's copy, which holds only in-frame ones; the method was immunoSEQ multiplex PCR. The sample yields about 150,000 clones, under 13% seen once. The material sequenced was central memory CD4+ T cells from blood. The receptors stem from a man aged 25 to 40 with type 1 diabetes.

CDR3 bases: TGCGCCAGCAGACTATACGGGACAGCTTTCACAGATACGCAGTATTTT. Encoded protein: CASRLYGTAFTDTQYF. The gene calls are TRBV5-1 and TRBJ2-3; 7 bases map to TRBD1. The germline V gene has CDR1 SGHRS and CDR2 YFSETQ. This CDR3 has 16 amino acids. V was pared by 5 bases and J by 2 bases, with 11 bases of the junction left unmatched.

Here the CDR3 DNA reads TGTGCCAGCAGCTTAAACCTAGCGGGAAGCGGGGAGACCCAGTACTTC. Its protein is CASSLNLAGSGETQYF. The chain combines TRBV7-6 with TRBJ2-5; 9 positions match TRBD2. The CDR3 contains 16 residues. Germline values: CDR1 SGHVS, CDR2 FNYEAQ. Trimming took 2 bases from V and 5 from J; bases not matched to a gene: 9.

The J gene is TRBJ1-2, the V gene TRBV15, with a tentative D call TRBD1 (5 bases). Trimming left V 2 bases short and J 8 bases short, with 18 bases between. The CDR3 contains 15 residues. The germline V gene encodes CDR1 LNHNV and CDR2 YYDKDF (reference sequence). This CDR3 reads CATSRSSGRVFGYTF. The CDR3 bases are TGTGCCACCAGCAGATCCTCCGGCAGGGTCTTCGGCTACACCTTC.

In this sample, this clone turned up a few times. The CDR3 sequence: CASSVLPGQGYGYTF. CDR3 coding DNA: TGTGCCAGCAGTGTTCTCCCGGGACAGGGCTATGGCTACACCTTC. This chain links TRBV6-1 with TRBJ1-2, with TRBD1 matching over 9 bases. The germline CDR1 and CDR2 sequences are MNHNS and SASEGT. J gave up 4 bases and V 4 bases, and 7 bases lay outside the gene matches. The CDR3 extends over 15 amino acids.

V is TRBV6-1 and J is TRBJ1-3; no definite D call. V lost 3 bases and J 3 bases, leaving 3 bases between the germline ends. Germline CDR1 reads MNHNS; CDR2 reads SASEGT. The CDR3 is 12 amino acids. The CDR3 nucleotides are TGTGCCAGCAGTGACGTTGGAAACACCATATATTTT. Translation: CASSDVGNTIYF.

There are a few counts of this clone. V and J are TRBV5-1 and TRBJ2-7; D is uncertain. CDR1 and CDR2 (germline): SGHRS, YFSETQ. The V and J ends lost 0 bases and 3 bases respectively, with 10 bases between them. This CDR3 has 14 residues. CDR3 DNA: TGCGCCAGCAGCTTGGCCGGGTCCGACTACGAGCAGTACTTC. Residues: CASSLAGSDYEQYF.

The table lists this clone with a few counts. J is TRBJ2-5 and V is TRBV29-1; the match to TRBD1 covers 11 bases. V lost 6 bases, J lost 7 bases, and 13 bases stayed unmatched. CDR3 size: 15 residues. CDR1 SQVTM and CDR2 ANQGSEA come from the germline V gene. The CDR3 protein is CSVGGDRGSSGTQYF. CDR3 DNA sequence: TGCAGCGTAGGTGGGGACAGGGGGTCTTCGGGGACCCAGTACTTC.

CDR3 nucleotides: TGTGCCAGCAGCTTTCAGGGTCAGGGCACTGAAGCTTTCTTT. This gives the protein CASSFQGQGTEAFF. The chain carries TRBV7-8 and TRBJ1-1; tentatively, D is TRBD1 (5 bases). This CDR3 is 14 amino acids long. Trimming took off 3 bases at V and 4 bases at J, with 12 bases between the two ends. Germline CDR1 is SGHVS and CDR2 is FQNEAQ.

This clone was detected a few times. V gene TRBV6-5 combines with J gene TRBJ2-7, with D unclear. The V and J ends lost 5 bases and 0 bases respectively, with 14 bases between them. The CDR3 totals 15 residues. CDR1 is MNHEY, CDR2 SVGAGI, per germline. This chain's CDR3 is CASSLAGESSYEQYF. The CDR3 DNA is TGTGCCAGCAGTCTCGCCGGAGAAAGCTCCTACGAGCAGTACTTC.